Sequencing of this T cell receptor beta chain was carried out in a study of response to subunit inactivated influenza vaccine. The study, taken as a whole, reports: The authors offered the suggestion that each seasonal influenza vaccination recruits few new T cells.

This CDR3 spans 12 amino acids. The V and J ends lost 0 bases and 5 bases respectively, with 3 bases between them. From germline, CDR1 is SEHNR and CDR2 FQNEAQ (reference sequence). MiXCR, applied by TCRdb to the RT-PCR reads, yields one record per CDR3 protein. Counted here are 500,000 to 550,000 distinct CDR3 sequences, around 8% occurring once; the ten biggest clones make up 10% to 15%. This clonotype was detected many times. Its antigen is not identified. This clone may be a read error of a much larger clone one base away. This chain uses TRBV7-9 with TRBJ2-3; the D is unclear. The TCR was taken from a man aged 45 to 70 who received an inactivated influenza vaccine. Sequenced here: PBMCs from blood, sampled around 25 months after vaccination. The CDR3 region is CASSLALDTQYF. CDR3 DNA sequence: TGTGCCAGCAGCTTAGCCCTAGATACGCAGTATTTT.